One sample yielded the 8 T cell receptor beta chains listed below, sequenced in a study of cytomegalovirus exposure and HLA in healthy donors. PCR involved 60 Vbeta and 13 Jbeta primers. Using immunoSEQ multiplex PCR, the repertoire was profiled, and TCRdb retains in-frame clones only, with some absent. Of over 150,000 clones in the sample, around four fifths were seen once. Sequencing was performed on PBMCs. The origin of the receptors is a woman in her forties or fifties in good health and CMV-seropositive.

The rearrangement joins TRBV13 to TRBJ2-3, with 13 bases lining up with TRBD2. The J segment lost 2 bases and the V segment lost 5 bases, leaving 7 bases of the junction unmatched. There are 17 residues in the CDR3. In germline, CDR1 is PRHDT, CDR2 FYEKMQ (reference sequence). The CDR3 loop is CASSLGLAGPHTDTQYF. CDR3 bases: TGTGCCAGCAGCCTGGGACTAGCGGGACCTCACACAGATACGCAGTATTTT.

The chain has TRBV20-1 and TRBJ2-1; D is ambiguous. CDR3 length: 11 residues. Germline V gene lookup returns CDR1 DFQATT and CDR2 SNEGSKA (reference sequence). CDR3 sequence (DNA): TGCAGCTTCCCTATCTACAATGAGCAGTTCTTC. Translation gives CSFPIYNEQFF.

The CDR3: CASSVAGYPDSPLHF. CDR3 DNA sequence: TGTGCCAGCAGCGTGGCGGGCTATCCGGATTCACCCCTCCACTTT. The gene calls are TRBV9 and TRBJ1-6; D is unresolved. This CDR3 region has 15 residues. With 2 bases removed from V and 8 bases from J, the gap between germline ends came to 14 bases. Germline assignment: CDR1 SGDLS and CDR2 YYNGEE.

The chain has TRBV5-5 and TRBJ1-5, with D perhaps matching TRBD1 (5 bases). V gave up 0 bases and J gave up 6 bases, with 10 bases separating them. This CDR3 contains 14 residues. Germline V gene sequence: CDR1 SGHKS, CDR2 YYEKEE (reference sequence). The CDR3 loop is CASSLGQGGQPQHF. In DNA form, the CDR3 reads TGTGCCAGCAGCTTGGGGCAGGGAGGTCAGCCCCAGCATTTT.

V and J are TRBV14 and TRBJ2-2; TRBD1 might be the D (5 bases). The CDR3 loop spans 15 amino acids. Trimming removed 1 base at V and 0 bases at J, with 6 bases between. Germline CDR1 and CDR2: SGHDN and FVKESK. The CDR3 DNA reads as TGTGCCAGCAGCCAAGTCAGGGCGAACACCGGGGAGCTGTTTTTT. It specifies CASSQVRANTGELFF.

The V gene is TRBV19, the J gene TRBJ1-5; D remains unclear. Germline values: CDR1 LNHDA, CDR2 SQIVND (reference sequence). Deletions cut 7 bases from V and 1 base from J, with 17 bases between. The CDR3 covers 16 residues. CDR3 DNA: TGTGCCAGTACTCCTGGGGAGGGAAGGAGCAATCAGCCCCAGCATTTT. It translates to CASTPGEGRSNQPQHF.

In this sample, this clone turned up a few times. The chain employs TRBV6-5 and TRBJ2-7; TRBD1 aligns across 7 bases. CDR1 is MNHEY, CDR2 SVGAGI, per germline. The CDR3 spans 14 residues. Trimming cost V 11 bases and J 2 bases; bases outside gene matches: 12. The CDR3 region has the DNA TGTGCCTCCTACCGCCGGCAGGGGGCCTACGAGCAGTACTTC. It translates to CASYRRQGAYEQYF.

V usage is TRBV7-2 and J usage is TRBJ1-1; unclear D gene. CDR1 SGHTA and CDR2 FQGNSA come from the germline V gene. Trimming removed 5 bases at V and 5 bases at J, with 12 bases between. This CDR3 has 13 amino acids. The CDR3: CASSLAALTEAFF. DNA of the CDR3: TGTGCCAGCAGCCTCGCGGCCTTAACTGAAGCTTTCTTT.